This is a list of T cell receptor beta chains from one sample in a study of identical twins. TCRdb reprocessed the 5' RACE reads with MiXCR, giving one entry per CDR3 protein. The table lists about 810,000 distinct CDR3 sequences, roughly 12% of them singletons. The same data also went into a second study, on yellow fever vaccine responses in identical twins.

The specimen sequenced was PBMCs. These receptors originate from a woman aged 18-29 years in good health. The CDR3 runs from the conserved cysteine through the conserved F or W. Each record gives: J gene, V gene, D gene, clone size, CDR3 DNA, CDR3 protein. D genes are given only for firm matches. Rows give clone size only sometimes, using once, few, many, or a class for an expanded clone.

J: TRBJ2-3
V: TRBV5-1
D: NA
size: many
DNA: TGCGCCAGCAGTGGACAGAGAGTTGTTTCTAGCACAGATACGCAGTATTTT
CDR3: CASSGQRVVSSTDTQYF

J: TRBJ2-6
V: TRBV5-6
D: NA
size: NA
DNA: TGTGCCAGCAGCTTCGGTGGTGCAGGGCCAGGGGCCAACGTCCTGACTTTC
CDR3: CASSFGGAGPGANVLTF

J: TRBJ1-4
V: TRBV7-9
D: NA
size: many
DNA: TGTGCCAGCAGTCTTGGGAATGAAAAACTGTTTTTT
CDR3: CASSLGNEKLFF

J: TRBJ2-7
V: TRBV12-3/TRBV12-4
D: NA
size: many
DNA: TGTGCCAGCACCCAAGGTACCGAGCAGTACTTC
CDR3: CASTQGTEQYF

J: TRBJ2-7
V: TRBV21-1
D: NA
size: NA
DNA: TGTGCCAGCAGCAAAGTCGGTAGCCCCATGGACGAGCAGTACTTC
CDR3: CASSKVGSPMDEQYF

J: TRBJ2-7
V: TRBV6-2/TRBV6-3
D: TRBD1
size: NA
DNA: TGTGCCAGCAGTCAACAGGGGTCAGCTACCTACGAGCAGTACTTC
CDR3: CASSQQGSATYEQYF

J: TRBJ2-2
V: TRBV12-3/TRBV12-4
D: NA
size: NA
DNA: TGTGCCAGCAGTCTTCTTCAGGGGGAGCTGTTTTTT
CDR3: CASSLLQGELFF

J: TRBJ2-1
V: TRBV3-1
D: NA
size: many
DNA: TGTGCCAGCAGCCAAAATAGCGGTCGGACCACCCCGTCGGAGCAGTTCTTC
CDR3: CASSQNSGRTTPSEQFF

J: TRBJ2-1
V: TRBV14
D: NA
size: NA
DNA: TGTGCCAGCAGCCAAGAAGTCTCTTCCCTGAGCTCCTACAATGAGCAGTTCTTC
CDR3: CASSQEVSSLSSYNEQFF

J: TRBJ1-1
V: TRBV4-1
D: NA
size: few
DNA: TGCGCCAGCAGCCACCTTGGGGGCGGGGCGGCCACTGAAGCTTTCTTT
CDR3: CASSHLGGGAATEAFF

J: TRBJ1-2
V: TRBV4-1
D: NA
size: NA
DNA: TGCGCCAGCAGCCAAGATATAGGGGGGGCCTATGGCTACACCTTC
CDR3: CASSQDIGGAYGYTF

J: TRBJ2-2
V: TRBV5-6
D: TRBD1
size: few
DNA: TGTGCCAGCAGCTTGTCTAGGGGGCTGATCGGGGAGCTGTTTTTT
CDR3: CASSLSRGLIGELFF

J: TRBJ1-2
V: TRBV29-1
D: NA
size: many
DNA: TGCAGCGTTGAGGGACGGAGTTATGGCTACACCTTC
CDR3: CSVEGRSYGYTF

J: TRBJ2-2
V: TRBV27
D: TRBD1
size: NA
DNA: TGTGCCAGCAGGAGGGGACAGGAGAACACCGGGGAGCTGTTTTTT
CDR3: CASRRGQENTGELFF

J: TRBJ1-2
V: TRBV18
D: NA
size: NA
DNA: TGTGCCAGCTCACCAGTAAGGGAACTGATCTACACCTTC
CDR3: CASSPVRELIYTF

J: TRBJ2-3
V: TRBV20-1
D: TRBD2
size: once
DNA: TGCAGTGCTAGTCTACGGGGGGTAGATACGCAGTATTTT
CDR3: CSASLRGVDTQYF

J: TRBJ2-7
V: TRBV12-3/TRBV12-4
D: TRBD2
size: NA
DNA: TGTGCCAGCAGGGGGGGACTAGCGGGGCGGGAGGAGCAGTACTTC
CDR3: CASRGGLAGREEQYF

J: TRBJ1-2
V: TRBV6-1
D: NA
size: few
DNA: TGTGCCAGCAGTGAAGAGGGGGGAAGCTACTATGGCTACACCTTC
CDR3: CASSEEGGSYYGYTF

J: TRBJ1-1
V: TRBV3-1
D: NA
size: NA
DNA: TGTGCCAGCAGCTATTTCTTTTTAGGGGTTGAAGCTTTCTTT
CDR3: CASSYFFLGVEAFF

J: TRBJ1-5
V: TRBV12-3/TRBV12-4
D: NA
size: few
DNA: TGTGCCAGCAGTCAAGACACATATAGCAATCAGCCCCAGCATTTT
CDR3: CASSQDTYSNQPQHF

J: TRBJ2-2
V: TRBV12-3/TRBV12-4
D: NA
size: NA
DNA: TGTGCCAGCAACCCCCCAGGACTCCCCGGGGAGCTGTTTTTT
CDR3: CASNPPGLPGELFF

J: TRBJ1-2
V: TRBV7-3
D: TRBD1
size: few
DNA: TGTGCCAGCAGCTCCAACAGACAGGGAGGCGGCTACACCTTC
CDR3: CASSSNRQGGGYTF

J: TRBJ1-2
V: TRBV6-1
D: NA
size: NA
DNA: TGTGCCAGCAGGAACTATGGCTACACCTTC
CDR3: CASRNYGYTF

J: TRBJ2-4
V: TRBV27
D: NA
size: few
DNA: TGTGCCAGCAAGGGGCTAACAGCCAAAAACATTCAGTACTTC
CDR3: CASKGLTAKNIQYF

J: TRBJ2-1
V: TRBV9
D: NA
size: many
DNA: TGTGCCAGCAGCGTAGAAGGTACAACCCCGTTCTTC
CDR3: CASSVEGTTPFF

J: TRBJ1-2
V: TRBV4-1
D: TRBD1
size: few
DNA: TGCGCCAGCAGCCGAGGGACAGGGAGGTCGAACTATGGCTACACCTTC
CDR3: CASSRGTGRSNYGYTF

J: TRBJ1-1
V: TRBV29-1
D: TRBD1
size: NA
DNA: TGCAGCGTTGAACGCCTGGGACAGGGGAACACTGAAGCTTTCTTT
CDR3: CSVERLGQGNTEAFF

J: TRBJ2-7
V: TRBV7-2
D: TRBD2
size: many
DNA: TGTGCCAGCAGCCCCGGACTAGGGGAGCAGTACTTC
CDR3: CASSPGLGEQYF

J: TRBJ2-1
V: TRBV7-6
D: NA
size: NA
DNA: TGTGCCAGCAGCAACTGGATAGAGAATGAGCAGTTCTTC
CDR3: CASSNWIENEQFF

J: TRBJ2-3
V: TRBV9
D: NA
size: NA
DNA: TGTGCCAGCAGCGTAGTGGGGCTCGGTAGCACAGATACGCAGTATTTT
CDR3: CASSVVGLGSTDTQYF

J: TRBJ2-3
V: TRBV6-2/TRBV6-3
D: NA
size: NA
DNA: TGTGCCAGCAGTTACGGGAAGGACCTCACAGATACGCAGTATTTT
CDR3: CASSYGKDLTDTQYF

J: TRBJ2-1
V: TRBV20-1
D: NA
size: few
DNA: TGCAGTGCGCGTCGTGGGACTTTCAATGAGCAGTTCTTC
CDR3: CSARRGTFNEQFF

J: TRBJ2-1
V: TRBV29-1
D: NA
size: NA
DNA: TGCAGCGCGGTGGGGGGTCTGTGGAATGAGCAGTTCTTC
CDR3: CSAVGGLWNEQFF

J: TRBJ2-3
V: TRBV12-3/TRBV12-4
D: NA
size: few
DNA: TGTGCCAGCACGGTTAGCGGCAGCACAGATACGCAGTATTTT
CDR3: CASTVSGSTDTQYF

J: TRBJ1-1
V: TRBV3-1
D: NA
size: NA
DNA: TGTGCCAGCAGTTCTGGGTATGACCCTGAAGCTTTCTTT
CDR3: CASSSGYDPEAFF

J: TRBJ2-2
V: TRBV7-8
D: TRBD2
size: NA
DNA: TGTGCCAGCAGCTTATACTCTCTAGCGGGAGTCGCCGGGGAGCTGTTTTTT
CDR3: CASSLYSLAGVAGELFF

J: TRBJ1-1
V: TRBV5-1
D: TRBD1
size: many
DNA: TGCGCCAGCAGGGACGACAGGGGGTCCACTAACACTGAAGCTTTCTTT
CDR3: CASRDDRGSTNTEAFF